This T cell receptor beta chain was sequenced in a study of cytomegalovirus exposure and HLA in healthy donors. CDR1 is MDHEN and CDR2 is SYDVKM in the germline V gene. CDR3 length: 15 residues. The ends lost 8 bases at V and 5 bases at J; junction bases unmatched: 11. Sequencing used immunoSEQ multiplex PCR; TCRdb keeps in-frame clones, though not all of them. Among approximately 160,000 clones listed, roughly nine tenths were seen once. This clonotype was sampled from a woman between 18 and 29 years old in good health and CMV-seropositive. The specimen was PBMCs. This chain connects TRBV28 to TRBJ2-7, with 11 bases aligning to TRBD2. DNA of the CDR3: TGTGCCAGCTCGGATAGCGGGAGGGCCTTAGACGAGCAGTACTTC. The encoded protein is CASSDSGRALDEQYF.